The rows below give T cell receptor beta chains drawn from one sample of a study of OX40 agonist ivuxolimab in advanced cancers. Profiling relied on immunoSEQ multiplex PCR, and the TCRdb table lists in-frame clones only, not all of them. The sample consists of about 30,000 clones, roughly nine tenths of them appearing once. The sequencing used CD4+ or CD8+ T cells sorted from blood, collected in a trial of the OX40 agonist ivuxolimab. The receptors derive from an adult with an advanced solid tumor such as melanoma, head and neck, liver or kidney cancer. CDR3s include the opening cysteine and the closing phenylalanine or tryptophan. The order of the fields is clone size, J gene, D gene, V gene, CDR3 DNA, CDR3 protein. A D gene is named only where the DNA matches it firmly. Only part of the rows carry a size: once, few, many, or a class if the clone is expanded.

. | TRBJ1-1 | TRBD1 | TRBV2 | TGTGCCAGCAGTGGAACGACAGGGTTGGACACTGAAGCTTTCTTT | CASSGTTGLDTEAFF
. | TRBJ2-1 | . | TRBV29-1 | TGCAGCGTTGTGTTAGTTTCTTCCTACAATGAGCAGTTCTTC | CSVVLVSSYNEQFF
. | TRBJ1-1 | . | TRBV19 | TGTGCCTCAAAACCATGGGGGGGATCGAACACTGAAGCTTTCTTT | CASKPWGGSNTEAFF
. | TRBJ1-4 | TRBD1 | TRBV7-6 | TGTGCCAGCAGCCTTTCGCCCGGGACAGGGGATAATGAAAAACTGTTTTTT | CASSLSPGTGDNEKLFF
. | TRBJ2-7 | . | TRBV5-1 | TGCGCCAGCAGCTTGGCAGGCGGCTCCTACGAGCAGTACTTC | CASSLAGGSYEQYF
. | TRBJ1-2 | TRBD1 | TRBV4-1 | TGCGCCAGCAGCCAAGGAAGACAGGGGGCGAACTATGGCTACACCTTC | CASSQGRQGANYGYTF
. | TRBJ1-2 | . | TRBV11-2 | TGTGCCAGCAGCTTAGTCAGGACAGACTCAAACTATGGCTACACCTTC | CASSLVRTDSNYGYTF
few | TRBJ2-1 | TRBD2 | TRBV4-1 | TGCGCCAGCAGCCAGACTAGCGGGGGGCAGGGTGAGCAGTTCTTC | CASSQTSGGQGEQFF
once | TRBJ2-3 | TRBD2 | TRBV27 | TGTGCCAGCAGTTTACGGACTAGCGGGCTCTCAGATACGCAGTATTTT | CASSLRTSGLSDTQYF
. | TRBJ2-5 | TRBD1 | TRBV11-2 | TGTGCCAGCAGCTTGCCGACAGGGGAAGAGACCCAGTACTTC | CASSLPTGEETQYF
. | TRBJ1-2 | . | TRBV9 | TGTGCCAGCAGCACGGACAATATCTATGGCTACACCTTC | CASSTDNIYGYTF
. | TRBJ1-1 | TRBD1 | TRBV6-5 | TGTGCCAGCAGTCTGGGACAGTTGAACACTGAAGCTTTCTTT | CASSLGQLNTEAFF
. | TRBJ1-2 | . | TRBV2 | TGTGCCAGCAGTGATATGGTACGGCTCGGCTACACCTTC | CASSDMVRLGYTF
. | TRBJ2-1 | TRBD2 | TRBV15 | TGTGCCACCAGCAGATCTAGAACTAGCGGGAGGGCCGGGGAGCAGTTCTTC | CATSRSRTSGRAGEQFF
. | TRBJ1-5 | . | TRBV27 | TGTGCCAGCAGTTTACAGGGGTCCAATCAGCCCCAGCATTTT | CASSLQGSNQPQHF
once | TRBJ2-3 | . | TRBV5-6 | TGTGCCAGCAGCTTGACGGCAGGGCAGGATACGCAGTATTTT | CASSLTAGQDTQYF
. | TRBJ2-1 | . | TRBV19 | TGTGCCAGTAGTATCCCGCCAGGGCTGGGGTACAATGAGCAGTTCTTC | CASSIPPGLGYNEQFF
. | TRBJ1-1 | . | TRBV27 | TGTGCCAGCAGTTTACGGCTTAACTCTGAAGCTTTCTTT | CASSLRLNSEAFF
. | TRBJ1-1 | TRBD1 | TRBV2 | TGTGCCAGCAGGGTGGACAGGGCGGCTGAAGCTTTCTTT | CASRVDRAAEAFF
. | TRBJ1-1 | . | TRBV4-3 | TGCGCCAGCAGCCAAGAAGATGGCGGGGGCACTGAAGCTTTCTTT | CASSQEDGGGTEAFF
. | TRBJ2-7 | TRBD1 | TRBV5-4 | TGTGCCAGCAGTTACGAGGGGGCAAGCTGGTACTTC | CASSYEGASWYF
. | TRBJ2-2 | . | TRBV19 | TGTGCCAGTAGTATAGATAACACCGGGGAGCTGTTTTTT | CASSIDNTGELFF